The 17 T cell receptor beta chains below all came from one sample that was sequenced in a study of human T cells and chemical hapten exposure (dated by TCRdb to about 2021). This sample's time point label indicates: patch test 3, about 24 weeks after DPC sensitization. Reading the label with the study, this specimen's treatment or condition is: therapeutic diphenylcyclopropenone sensitization with weekly scalp DPC. Library creation used RACE. The reads were generated on a NextSeq 500. Using fastp trimming at Q25 and MiXCR clonotype assembly, TCRdb reanalyzed the public sequencing data and kept in-frame beta chains. CDR3 protein sequences are deduplicated, and each keeps its most common genes and DNA. Within this sample are about 82,000 distinct CDR3 sequences, with roughly 13% of them counted one time only. The ten largest make up around 5.8% of the sample. Sequencing used whole blood, obtained in connection with sensitization to the hapten diphenylcyclopropenone (DPC). These TCRs come from a woman aged 50 to 60 with alopecia areata. Some clones in this sample may be carry-over from other donors' samples.

This clonotype was observed many times. The V call is TRBV13, the J call TRBJ2-1; perhaps TRBD1 as D (5 bases). Germline V lookup: CDR1 PRHDT, CDR2 FYEKMQ (reference sequence). V was trimmed by 0 bases and J by 9 bases, leaving 12 bases between them. CDR3 size: 14 residues. The CDR3 DNA reads TGTGCCAGCAGCTTAGGCCCCTTAGGGGTTGAGCAGTTCTTC. Its protein product is CASSLGPLGVEQFF.

This clonotype has a handful of counts. The chain couples TRBV7-9 to TRBJ2-3; 7 bases agree with TRBD2. Trimming removed 3 bases from V and 4 bases from J; junction bases left unmatched: 13. The CDR3 sequence is 17 residues long. CDR1 and CDR2 from the germline V gene are SEHNR and FQNEAQ (reference sequence). The DNA for the CDR3 is TGTGCCAGCAGCTTTGAGCGAGCGGGAACCGCGTCAGATACGCAGTATTTT. Translating it yields CASSFERAGTASDTQYF.

Ten or more counts support this clonotype. The chain joins TRBV25-1 to TRBJ2-7; D gene uncertain. The CDR3 has 15 residues. V gave up 8 bases and J gave up 3 bases, with 20 bases separating them. The germline V gene encodes CDR1 MGHDK and CDR2 SYGVNS. The chain's CDR3 is CASHWTPLPLYEQYF. The CDR3 nucleotides are TGTGCCAGCCACTGGACGCCGCTACCCCTCTACGAGCAGTACTTC.

The chain couples TRBV7-2 to TRBJ2-5; no reliable D call. Trimming shortened V by 1 base and J by 3 bases, and 6 bases separated the two germline ends. Germline V gives CDR1 SGHTA, CDR2 FQGNSA. This CDR3 is 13 amino acids long. The CDR3 coding sequence is TGTGCCAGCAGCTTAGTCTATAAAGAGACCCAGTACTTC. Protein sequence: CASSLVYKETQYF.

This clonotype turned up a few times. The CDR3: CAGTDSYNSPLHF. CDR3 nucleotides: TGTGCCGGGACAGACTCCTATAATTCACCCCTCCACTTT. The chain is built from TRBV6-1 and TRBJ1-6; 7 bases are shared with TRBD1. V shed 11 bases, J shed 0 bases, and the junction held 1 base outside the gene matches. Germline V gives CDR1 MNHNS, CDR2 SASEGT. CDR3 length equals 13 residues.

This chain joins TRBV6-1 and TRBJ1-6; D is unresolved. The germline V gene encodes CDR1 MNHNS and CDR2 SASEGT. CDR3 length: 15 amino acids. The V end was cut by 4 bases, the J end by 7 bases, with 14 bases between. The CDR3 loop reads CASSVGSNANSPLHF. CDR3 DNA: TGTGCCAGCAGTGTTGGATCAAATGCGAATTCACCCCTCCACTTT.

This clonotype was picked up many times. The chain combines TRBV11-2 with TRBJ2-3; 7 bases fit TRBD1. This CDR3 is built from 16 residues. With V trimmed by 4 bases and J by 2 bases, 9 bases remained unmatched. The germline V gene encodes CDR1 SGHAT and CDR2 FQNNGV. CDR3 amino acids: CASSSDRVLITDTQYF. The DNA of the CDR3 is TGTGCCAGCAGCTCTGACAGGGTCTTAATCACAGATACGCAGTATTTT.

This clonotype has just a few counts. The chain uses TRBV10-1 and TRBJ1-2, with 10 positions matching TRBD1. The CDR3 loop spans 15 amino acids. V gave up 8 bases and J gave up 5 bases; unmatched junction bases: 11. CDR1 is WNHNN and CDR2 is SYGVQD in the germline V gene (reference sequence). CDR3 protein: CASRHGQGVSYGYTF. For the CDR3, the DNA is TGCGCCAGCCGACACGGACAGGGGGTCAGTTATGGCTACACCTTC.

V and J are TRBV6-1 and TRBJ2-7, with no clear D. Germline CDR1 MNHNS, CDR2 SASEGT. Trimming removed 5 bases at V and 4 bases at J, with 9 bases between. The CDR3 has 12 amino acids. CDR3 DNA: TGTGCCAGCAGTACTACACTTTACGAGCAGTACTTC. Residues: CASSTTLYEQYF.

Many counts were recorded for this clonotype. The chain is built from TRBV5-1 and TRBJ2-3; D may be TRBD1 (5 bases). The V gene's germline CDR1 is SGHRS and CDR2 YFSETQ. Trimming removed 2 bases at V and 2 bases at J, with 12 bases between. The CDR3 has 15 amino acids. CDR3 residues: CASSLPDSSTDTQYF. CDR3 sequence (DNA): TGCGCCAGCAGCTTACCTGACAGCTCCACAGATACGCAGTATTTT. Full variable domain (outside the CDR3, taken from reference TRBV5-1 and TRBJ2-3): KAGVTQTPRYLIKTRGQQVTLSCSPISGHRSVSWYQQTPGQGLQFLFEYFSETQRNKGNFPGRFSGRQFSNSRSEMNVSTLELGDSALYLCASSLPDSSTDTQYFGPGTRLTVL.

This clonotype was counted many times. V gene TRBV6-6 combines with J gene TRBJ1-5; the D gene is possibly TRBD1 (6 bases). V lost 2 bases, J lost 5 bases, and 10 bases lay in between. There are 14 residues in the CDR3. CDR1 and CDR2 from the germline V gene are MNHNY and SVGAGI (reference sequence). The CDR3 region is CASSYPGGDQPQHF. The CDR3 DNA is TGTGCCAGCAGTTACCCCGGGGGCGATCAGCCCCAGCATTTT.

CDR3 coding DNA: TGTGCCAGCAGCCAAGACAGGCGTGCAACTAATGAAAAACTGTTTTTT. It yields the protein CASSQDRRATNEKLFF. The V and J genes are TRBV7-9 and TRBJ1-4, with a weak D call TRBD1 (6 bases). The CDR3 has 16 amino acids. Germline CDR1 is SEHNR and CDR2 is FQNEAQ (reference sequence). The V end lost 5 bases, the J end lost 0 bases, and 13 bases lay between the germline ends. Variable domain in full (rest from reference TRBV7-9 and TRBJ1-4): DTGVSQNPRHKITKRGQNVTFRCDPISEHNRLYWYRQTLGQGPEFLTYFQNEAQLEKSRLLSDRFSAERPKGSFSTLEIQRTEQGDSAMYLCASSQDRRATNEKLFFGSGTQLSVL.

This clonotype was seen repeatedly, ten times or more. The chain has TRBV2 and TRBJ2-7; TRBD1 agrees at 9 bases. Germline-derived CDR1 and CDR2 are SNHLY and FYNNEI. There are 15 residues in the CDR3. With 5 bases clipped from V and 7 bases from J, the junction kept 12 bases outside the gene matches. The CDR3, as DNA: TGTGCCAGCAGTCAAACGTACAGGGGGCGTGGAGAGCAGTACTTC. Residues: CASSQTYRGRGEQYF. Full variable domain (outside the CDR3, taken from reference TRBV2 and TRBJ2-7): EPEVTQTPSHQVTQMGQEVILRCVPISNHLYFYWYRQILGQKVEFLVSFYNNEISEKSEIFDDQFSVERPDGSNFTLKIRSTKLEDSAMYFCASSQTYRGRGEQYFGPGTRLTVT.

The chain is built from TRBV20-1 and TRBJ2-5, with 9 bases lining up with TRBD1. This CDR3 contains 14 residues. The V segment lost 1 base and the J segment 7 bases; nucleotides outside the gene matches: 7. CDR1 and CDR2 (germline): DFQATT, SNEGSKA (reference sequence). DNA for the CDR3: TGCAGTGCTAGAGCGGGACAGGGTATCGGGACCCAGTACTTC. Its protein is CSARAGQGIGTQYF.

This clonotype was observed many times. The chain uses TRBV27 and TRBJ2-7; 8 nucleotides agree with TRBD1. Germline V CDR1 and CDR2: MNHEY, SMNVEV (reference sequence). The CDR3 consists of 11 residues. The ends lost 8 bases at V and 4 bases at J; junction bases unmatched: 1. This CDR3 reads CASRQGYEQYF. The CDR3 bases are TGTGCCAGCCGACAGGGGTACGAGCAGTACTTC.

The table lists this clonotype with a few counts. The chain has TRBV7-2 and TRBJ2-3; D is unclear. This CDR3 has 14 amino acids. CDR1 and CDR2 (germline): SGHTA, FQGNSA. Trimming cost V 3 bases and J 2 bases, with 9 bases left between them. CDR3 nucleotides: TGTGCCAGCAGCTTTGACACCAACACAGATACGCAGTATTTT. This codes for CASSFDTNTDTQYF.

The genes are TRBV5-1 and TRBJ2-3; perhaps TRBD2 as D (5 bases). V was clipped by 0 bases and J by 2 bases, with 10 bases between them. This CDR3 is built from 15 residues. CDR1 SGHRS and CDR2 YFSETQ come from the germline V gene. The CDR3, as DNA: TGCGCCAGCAGCTTGGCCGGGGTTCCCACAGATACGCAGTATTTT. This sequence encodes CASSLAGVPTDTQYF.